This T cell receptor beta chain came from a study of shared clonotypes between healthy human individuals. The authors' processing: ImmunoSEQ output lacked quality scores and full-length reads, limiting matched filtering. The table came from immunoSEQ multiplex PCR; TCRdb's copy has only in-frame clones and leaves some out. V and J calls plus clone size are reproduced from that table; the DNA served to infer D and trimming. Of about 2 million clones in the sample, roughly 94% were seen once. The junction had 1 base not matched to a gene; V was cut back by 0 bases and J by 4 bases. Germline-derived CDR1 and CDR2 are SGHRS and YFSETQ. The CDR3 length is 14 residues. This clone was observed a single time.

The chain employs TRBV5-1 and TRBJ2-5, with 9 bases fitting TRBD1. Source material: naive CD4+ T cells sorted from blood. Subset indicated: CD45RA+ positively selected. The sequence was collected from a man between 18 and 29 years old in good health. The chain's CDR3 is CASSLDRGPETQYF. DNA for the CDR3: TGCGCCAGCAGCTTGGACAGGGGGCCAGAGACCCAGTACTTC.